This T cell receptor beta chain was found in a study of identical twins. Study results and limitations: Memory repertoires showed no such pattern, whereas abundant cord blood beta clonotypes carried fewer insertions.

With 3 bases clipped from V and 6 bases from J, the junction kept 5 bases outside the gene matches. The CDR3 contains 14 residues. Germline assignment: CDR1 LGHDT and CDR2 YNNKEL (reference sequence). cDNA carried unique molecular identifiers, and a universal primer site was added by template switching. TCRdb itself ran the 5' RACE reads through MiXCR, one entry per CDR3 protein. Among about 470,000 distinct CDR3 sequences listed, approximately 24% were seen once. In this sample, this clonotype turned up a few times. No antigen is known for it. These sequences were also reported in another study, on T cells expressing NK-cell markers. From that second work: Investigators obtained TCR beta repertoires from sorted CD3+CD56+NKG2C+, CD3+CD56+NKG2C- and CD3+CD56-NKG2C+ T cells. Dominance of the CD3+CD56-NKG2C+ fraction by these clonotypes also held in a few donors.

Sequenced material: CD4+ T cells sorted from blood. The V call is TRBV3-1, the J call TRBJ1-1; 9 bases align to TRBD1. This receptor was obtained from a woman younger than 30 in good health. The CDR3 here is CASSHGTGTAEAFF. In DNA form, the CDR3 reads TGTGCCAGCAGCCACGGGACAGGGACGGCTGAAGCTTTCTTT.